Following are 9 T cell receptor beta chains from one sample sequenced in a study of cytomegalovirus exposure and HLA in healthy donors. Both 60 Vbeta primers and 13 Jbeta primers went into the PCR. Sequencing was performed with immunoSEQ multiplex PCR; in TCRdb, only in-frame clones are kept and a portion is missing. In the table there are approximately 75,000 clones, roughly 74% of which are singletons. The material sequenced was PBMCs. The receptors stem from an older woman in good health and CMV-seropositive.

This clone was seen a handful of times. V is TRBV5-6 and J is TRBJ1-4, with unresolved D. CDR1 SGHDT and CDR2 YYEEEE come from the germline V gene. Trimming shortened V by 1 base and J by 4 bases, and 5 bases separated the two germline ends. This CDR3 spans 13 amino acids. The CDR3 loop is CASSLPNNEKLFF. The CDR3 nucleotides are TGTGCCAGCAGCTTGCCTAATAATGAAAAACTGTTTTTT.

The rearrangement uses TRBV30 and TRBJ1-6; D may be TRBD1 (6 bases). This CDR3 has 14 residues. The germline V and J ends were trimmed by 6 bases and 5 bases, with 14 bases remaining between them. CDR1 is GTSNPN and CDR2 is SVGIG in the germline V gene (reference sequence). CDR3: CACLGQFNNSPLHF. The CDR3 DNA follows: TGTGCCTGCTTAGGACAGTTTAATAATTCACCCCTCCACTTT.

The V call is TRBV6-1, the J call TRBJ1-2, with a tentative D call TRBD1 (5 bases). CDR1 and CDR2 (germline): MNHNS, SASEGT. The CDR3 runs to 14 residues. With 7 bases removed from V and 4 bases from J, the gap between germline ends came to 16 bases. The CDR3 here is CASKVPDRRYGYTF. CDR3 in DNA: TGTGCCAGCAAAGTCCCCGACAGACGCTATGGCTACACCTTC.

The chain uses TRBV6-1 and TRBJ2-5, with a weak D call TRBD1 (5 bases). Trimming removed 7 bases from V and 2 bases from J, with 5 bases in between. This CDR3 region has 11 residues. Germline V gene sequence: CDR1 MNHNS, CDR2 SASEGT. The CDR3 region has the DNA TGTGCCAGCACAGGGCAAGAGACCCAGTACTTC. Protein sequence: CASTGQETQYF.

This chain uses TRBV2 with TRBJ2-7; 8 bases match TRBD2. From germline, CDR1 is SNHLY and CDR2 FYNNEI. V trimming: 4 bases; J trimming: 4 bases; junction bases outside the gene matches: 6. CDR3 length: 14 amino acids. The CDR3 here is CASSVAGGVYEQYF. CDR3 coding DNA: TGTGCCAGCAGTGTGGCGGGGGGCGTTTACGAGCAGTACTTC.

With regard to this clone: Because the CDR3 is missing its conserved closing phenylalanine or tryptophan, this is likely a read error. The chain combines TRBV6-5 with TRBJ1-5; D may be TRBD1 (6 bases). The CDR3 is made up of 13 amino acids. Trimming took off 6 bases at V and 4 bases at J, with 10 bases between the two ends. Germline V gene data show CDR1 as MNHEY and CDR2 as SVGAGI. CDR3 loop: CASRRQANQPQHV. For the CDR3, the DNA is TGTGCCAGCAGAAGACAGGCAAATCAGCCCCAGCATGTT.

The chain joins TRBV21-1 to TRBJ2-1; TRBD2, the table's D call, lacks a check against the DNA. TRBV21-1 is flagged as a pseudogene. CDR3 length: 13 amino acids. CDR3: CASSPRRHNEQFF. DNA for the CDR3: TGTGCCAGCAGCCCACGGAGACACAATGAGCAGTTCTTC.

The V gene is TRBV2, the J gene TRBJ1-2; possibly TRBD1 for D (5 bases). Looked up from germline, CDR1 is SNHLY and CDR2 is FYNNEI. The CDR3 runs 15 residues. V gave up 0 bases and J gave up 4 bases, with 12 bases separating them. CDR3: CASSEAIGGLYGYTF. DNA for the CDR3: TGTGCCAGCAGTGAAGCGATCGGGGGTCTCTATGGCTACACCTTC.

This chain connects TRBV4-1 to TRBJ1-6, with D uncertain. Trimming took 0 bases from V and 5 from J, leaving 8 bases between them. This CDR3 is 15 amino acids long. CDR1 and CDR2 (germline): MGHRA, YSYEKL. The chain's CDR3 is CASSQENRDNSPLHF. In DNA form, the CDR3 reads TGCGCCAGCAGCCAAGAGAACAGAGATAATTCACCCCTCCACTTT.